This TCR beta chain was retrieved from a study of graft-versus-host responses after intestinal transplantation. Whole-study results and caveats: Some GvH clones appeared in ileal mucosa or blood before recipient bone marrow.

Of note for this clone: Its antigen is unknown.

Generated by immunoSEQ multiplex PCR, the TCRdb table keeps only in-frame clones and is missing some. Counted here are about 110,000 clones, roughly 87% occurring once; the ten biggest clones make up around 0.7%. This CDR3 has 14 residues. Trimming cost V 3 bases and J 2 bases; bases outside gene matches: 4. The specimen comprised unstimulated CD4+ T cells sorted from spleen or lymph node cells, sampled before transplant. This sequence originates from a human donor who was the organ donor for an intestinal transplant. The chain combines TRBV5-3 with TRBJ2-5; 7 bases are shared with TRBD2. TRBV5-3 is reported as an ORF; its role is uncertain. CDR3 residues: CARSCSGPQETQYF. DNA of the CDR3: TGTGCCAGAAGCTGTAGCGGGCCTCAAGAGACCCAGTACTTC.